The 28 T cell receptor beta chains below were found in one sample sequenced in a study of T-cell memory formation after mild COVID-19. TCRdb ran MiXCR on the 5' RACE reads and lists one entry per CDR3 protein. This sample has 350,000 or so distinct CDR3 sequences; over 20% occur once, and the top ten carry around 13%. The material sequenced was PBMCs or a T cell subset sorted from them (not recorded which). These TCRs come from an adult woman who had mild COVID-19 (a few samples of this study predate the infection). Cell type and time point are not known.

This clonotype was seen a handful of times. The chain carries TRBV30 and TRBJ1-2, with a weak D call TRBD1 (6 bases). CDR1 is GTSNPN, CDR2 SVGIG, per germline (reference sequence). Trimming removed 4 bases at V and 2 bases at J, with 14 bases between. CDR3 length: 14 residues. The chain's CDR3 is CAWKDRLINYGYTF. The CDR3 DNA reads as TGTGCCTGGAAGGACAGACTAATCAACTATGGCTACACCTTC.

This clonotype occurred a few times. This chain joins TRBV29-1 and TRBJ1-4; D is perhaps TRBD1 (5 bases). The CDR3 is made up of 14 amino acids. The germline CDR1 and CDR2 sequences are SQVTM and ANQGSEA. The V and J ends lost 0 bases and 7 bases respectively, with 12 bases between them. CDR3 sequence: CSVEEGGKAEKLFF. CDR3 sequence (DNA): TGCAGCGTTGAAGAGGGGGGTAAAGCTGAAAAACTGTTTTTT.

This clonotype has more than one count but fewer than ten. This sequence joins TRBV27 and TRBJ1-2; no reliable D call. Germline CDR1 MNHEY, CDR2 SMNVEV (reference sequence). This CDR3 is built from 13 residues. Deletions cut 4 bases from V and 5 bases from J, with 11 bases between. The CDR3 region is CASSSSEKYGYTF. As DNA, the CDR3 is TGTGCCAGCAGTTCATCCGAGAAGTATGGCTACACCTTC.

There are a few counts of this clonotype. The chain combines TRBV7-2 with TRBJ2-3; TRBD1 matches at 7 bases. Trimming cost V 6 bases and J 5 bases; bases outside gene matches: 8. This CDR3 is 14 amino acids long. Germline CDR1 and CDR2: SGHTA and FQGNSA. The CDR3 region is CASSYRDSQDTQYF. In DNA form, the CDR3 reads TGTGCCAGCAGTTACCGGGACAGCCAAGATACGCAGTATTTT.

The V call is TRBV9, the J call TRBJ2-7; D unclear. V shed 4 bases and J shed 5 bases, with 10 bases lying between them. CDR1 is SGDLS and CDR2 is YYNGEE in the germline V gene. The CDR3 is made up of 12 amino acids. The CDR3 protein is CASSSSVHEQYF. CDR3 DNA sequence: TGTGCCAGCAGCTCTAGTGTCCACGAGCAGTACTTC.

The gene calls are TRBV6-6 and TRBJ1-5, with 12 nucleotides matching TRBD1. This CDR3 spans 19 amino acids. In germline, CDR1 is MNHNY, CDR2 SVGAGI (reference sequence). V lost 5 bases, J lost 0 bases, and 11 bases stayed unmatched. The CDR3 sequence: CASSTDVGQGAYSNQPQHF. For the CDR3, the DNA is TGTGCCAGCAGTACAGACGTGGGACAGGGGGCATATAGCAATCAGCCCCAGCATTTT.

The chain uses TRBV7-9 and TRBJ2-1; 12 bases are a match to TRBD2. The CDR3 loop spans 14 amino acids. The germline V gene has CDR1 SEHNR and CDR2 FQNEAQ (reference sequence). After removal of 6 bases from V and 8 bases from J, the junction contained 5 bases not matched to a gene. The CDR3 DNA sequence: TGTGCCAGCAGGACTAGCGGGAGTGCGGATGAGCAGTTCTTC. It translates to CASRTSGSADEQFF.

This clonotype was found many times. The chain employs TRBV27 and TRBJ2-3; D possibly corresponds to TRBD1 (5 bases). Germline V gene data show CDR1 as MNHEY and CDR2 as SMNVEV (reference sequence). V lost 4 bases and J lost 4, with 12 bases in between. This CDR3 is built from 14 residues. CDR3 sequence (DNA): TGTGCCAGCAGTTCCAACGGACAACCAGATACGCAGTATTTT. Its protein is CASSSNGQPDTQYF.

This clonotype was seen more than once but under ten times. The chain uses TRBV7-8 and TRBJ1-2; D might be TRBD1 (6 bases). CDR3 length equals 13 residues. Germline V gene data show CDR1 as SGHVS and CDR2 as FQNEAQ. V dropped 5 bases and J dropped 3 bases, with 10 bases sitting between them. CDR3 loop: CASSETGYYGYTF. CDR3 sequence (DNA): TGTGCCAGCAGCGAAACAGGGTACTATGGCTACACCTTC.

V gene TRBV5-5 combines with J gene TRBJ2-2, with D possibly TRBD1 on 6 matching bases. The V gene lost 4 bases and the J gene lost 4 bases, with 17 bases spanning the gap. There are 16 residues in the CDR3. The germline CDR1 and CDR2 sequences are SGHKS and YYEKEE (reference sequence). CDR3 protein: CASSLFGGRSTGELFF. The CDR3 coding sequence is TGTGCCAGCAGCCTATTTGGGGGCAGGAGCACCGGGGAGCTGTTTTTT.

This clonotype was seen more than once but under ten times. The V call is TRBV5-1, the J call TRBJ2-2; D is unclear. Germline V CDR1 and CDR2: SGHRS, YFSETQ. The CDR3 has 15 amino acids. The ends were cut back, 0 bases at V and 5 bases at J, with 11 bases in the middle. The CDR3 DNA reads TGCGCCAGCAGCTTGGATCCCCCCGGGACCGGGGAGCTGTTTTTT. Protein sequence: CASSLDPPGTGELFF.

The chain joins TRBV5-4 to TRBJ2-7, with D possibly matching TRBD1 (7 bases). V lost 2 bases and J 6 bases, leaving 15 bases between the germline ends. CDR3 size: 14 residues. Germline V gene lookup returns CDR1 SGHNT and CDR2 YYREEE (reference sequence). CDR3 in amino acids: CASSFGGPGGEQYF. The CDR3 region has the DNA TGTGCCAGCAGCTTCGGAGGGCCAGGGGGCGAGCAGTACTTC.

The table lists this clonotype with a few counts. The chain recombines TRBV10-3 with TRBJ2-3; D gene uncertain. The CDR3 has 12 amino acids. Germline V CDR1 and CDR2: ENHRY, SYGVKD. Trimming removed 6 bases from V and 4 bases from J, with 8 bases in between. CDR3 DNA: TGTGCCATCAGCGTCCAGTCAGATACGCAGTATTTT. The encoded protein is CAISVQSDTQYF.

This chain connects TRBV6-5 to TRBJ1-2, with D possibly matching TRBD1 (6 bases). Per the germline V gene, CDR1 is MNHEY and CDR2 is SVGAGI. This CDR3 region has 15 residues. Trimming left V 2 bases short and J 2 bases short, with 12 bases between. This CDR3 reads CASSYASDRNYGYTF. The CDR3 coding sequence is TGTGCCAGCAGTTACGCCTCGGACAGAAACTATGGCTACACCTTC.

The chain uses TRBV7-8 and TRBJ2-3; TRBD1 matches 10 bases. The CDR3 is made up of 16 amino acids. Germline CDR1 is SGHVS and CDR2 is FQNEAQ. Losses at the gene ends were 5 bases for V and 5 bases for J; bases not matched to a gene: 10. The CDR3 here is CASSPKDRGIGDTQYF. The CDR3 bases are TGTGCCAGCAGCCCTAAGGACAGGGGGATTGGAGATACGCAGTATTTT.

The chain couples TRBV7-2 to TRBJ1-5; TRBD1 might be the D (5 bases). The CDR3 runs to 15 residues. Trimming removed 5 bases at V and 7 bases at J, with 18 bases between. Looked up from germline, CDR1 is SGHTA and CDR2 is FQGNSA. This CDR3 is CASSTNMGGVQPQHF. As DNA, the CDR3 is TGTGCCAGCAGCACAAATATGGGGGGTGTGCAGCCCCAGCATTTT.

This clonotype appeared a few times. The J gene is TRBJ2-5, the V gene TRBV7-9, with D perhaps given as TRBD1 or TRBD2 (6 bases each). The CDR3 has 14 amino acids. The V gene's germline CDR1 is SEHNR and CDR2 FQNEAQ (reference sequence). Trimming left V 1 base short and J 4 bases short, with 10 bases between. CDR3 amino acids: CASSLGGGPETQYF. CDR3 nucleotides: TGTGCCAGCAGCTTAGGAGGGGGGCCAGAGACCCAGTACTTC.

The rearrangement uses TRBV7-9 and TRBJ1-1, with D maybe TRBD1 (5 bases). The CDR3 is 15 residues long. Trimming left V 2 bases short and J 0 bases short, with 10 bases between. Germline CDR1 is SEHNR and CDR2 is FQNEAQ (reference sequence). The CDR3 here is CASSLQGSMNTEAFF. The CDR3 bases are TGTGCCAGCAGCTTACAGGGTAGTATGAACACTGAAGCTTTCTTT.

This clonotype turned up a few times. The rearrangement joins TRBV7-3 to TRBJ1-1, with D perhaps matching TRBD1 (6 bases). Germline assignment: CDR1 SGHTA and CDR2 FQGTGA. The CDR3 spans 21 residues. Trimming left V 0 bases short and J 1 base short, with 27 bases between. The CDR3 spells CASSLTGGTQVGYMQNTEAFF. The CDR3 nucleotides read TGTGCCAGCAGCTTAACAGGGGGGACACAGGTGGGCTACATGCAGAACACTGAAGCTTTCTTT. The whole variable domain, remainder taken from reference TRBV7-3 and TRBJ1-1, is GAGVSQTPSNKVTEKGKYVELRCDPISGHTALYWYRQSLGQGPEFLIYFQGTGAADDSGLPNDRFFAVRPEGSVSTLKIQRTERGDSAVYLCASSLTGGTQVGYMQNTEAFFGQGTRLTVV.

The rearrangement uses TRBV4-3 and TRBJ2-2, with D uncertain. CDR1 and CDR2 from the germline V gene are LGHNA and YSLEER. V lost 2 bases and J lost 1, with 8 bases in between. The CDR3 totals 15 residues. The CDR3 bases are TGCGCCAGCAGCCAAAGATCGGGGAACACCGGGGAGCTGTTTTTT. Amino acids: CASSQRSGNTGELFF.

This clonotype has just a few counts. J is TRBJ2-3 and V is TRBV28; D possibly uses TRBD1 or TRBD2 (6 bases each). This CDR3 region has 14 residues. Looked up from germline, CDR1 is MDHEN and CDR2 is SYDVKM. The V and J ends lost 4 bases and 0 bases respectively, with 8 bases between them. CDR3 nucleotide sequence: TGTGCCAGCAGTTGGAGGGGGAGCACAGATACGCAGTATTTT. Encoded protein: CASSWRGSTDTQYF.

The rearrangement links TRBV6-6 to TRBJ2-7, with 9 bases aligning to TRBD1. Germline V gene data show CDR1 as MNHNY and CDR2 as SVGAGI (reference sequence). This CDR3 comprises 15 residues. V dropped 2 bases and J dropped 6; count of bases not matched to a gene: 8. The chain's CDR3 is CASSYPGQGAGEQYF. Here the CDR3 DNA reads TGTGCCAGCAGTTACCCGGGACAGGGTGCAGGCGAGCAGTACTTC.

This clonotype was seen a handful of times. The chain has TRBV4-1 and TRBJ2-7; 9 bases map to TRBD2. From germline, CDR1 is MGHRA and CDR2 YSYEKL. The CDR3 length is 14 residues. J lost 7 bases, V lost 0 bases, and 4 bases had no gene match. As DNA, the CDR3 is TGCGCCAGCAGCCAAGATAGCGGGAGTCGTGAGCAGTACTTC. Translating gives CASSQDSGSREQYF.

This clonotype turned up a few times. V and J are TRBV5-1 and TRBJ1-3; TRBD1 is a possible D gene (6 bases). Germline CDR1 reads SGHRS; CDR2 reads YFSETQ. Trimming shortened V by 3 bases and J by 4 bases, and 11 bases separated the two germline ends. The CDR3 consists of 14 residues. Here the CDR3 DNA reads TGCGCCAGCAGCTCCGGGACACAAGGAAACACCATATATTTT. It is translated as CASSSGTQGNTIYF. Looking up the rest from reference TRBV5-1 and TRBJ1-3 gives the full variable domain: KAGVTQTPRYLIKTRGQQVTLSCSPISGHRSVSWYQQTPGQGLQFLFEYFSETQRNKGNFPGRFSGRQFSNSRSEMNVSTLELGDSALYLCASSSGTQGNTIYFGEGSWLTVV.

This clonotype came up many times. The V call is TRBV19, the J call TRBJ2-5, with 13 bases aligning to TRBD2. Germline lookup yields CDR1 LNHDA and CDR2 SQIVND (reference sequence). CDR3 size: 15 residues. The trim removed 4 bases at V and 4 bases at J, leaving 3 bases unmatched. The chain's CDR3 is CASSSRLAGGETQYF. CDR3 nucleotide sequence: TGTGCCAGTAGTAGCCGACTAGCGGGAGGAGAGACCCAGTACTTC.

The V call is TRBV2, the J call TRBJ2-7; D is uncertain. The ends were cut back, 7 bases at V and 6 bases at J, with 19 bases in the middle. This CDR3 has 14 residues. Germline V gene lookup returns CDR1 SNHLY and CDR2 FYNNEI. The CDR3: CASTQHPAGGEQYF. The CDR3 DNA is TGTGCCAGCACCCAGCACCCAGCCGGCGGCGAGCAGTACTTC.

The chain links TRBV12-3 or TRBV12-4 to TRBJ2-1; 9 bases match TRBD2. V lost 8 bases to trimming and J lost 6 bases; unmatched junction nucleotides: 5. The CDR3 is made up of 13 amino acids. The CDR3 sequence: CASASGVSNEQFF. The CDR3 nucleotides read TGTGCCAGCGCTAGCGGGGTTAGCAATGAGCAGTTCTTC.

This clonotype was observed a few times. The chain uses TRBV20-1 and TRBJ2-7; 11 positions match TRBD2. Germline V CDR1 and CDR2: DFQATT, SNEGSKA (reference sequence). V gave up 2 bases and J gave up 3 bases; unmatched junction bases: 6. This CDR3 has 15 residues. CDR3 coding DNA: TGCAGTGCTAGACTAGGGACTAGCGGCATCTACGAGCAGTACTTC. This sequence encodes CSARLGTSGIYEQYF.